The 28 T cell receptor beta chains reported below all come from one sample, sequenced in a study of beta chain features in type 1 diabetes. The whole isolated RNA underwent reverse transcription, so sequencing captured expressed TCRB transcripts. Clones were sequenced by immunoSEQ multiplex PCR, and TCRdb holds only the in-frame ones, with some missing. The sample records some 270,000 clones, under 8.5% being singletons. The source material was central memory CD4+ T cells from blood. The receptors stem from a woman under 30 in good health.

Only a few counts were recorded for this clone. The chain recombines TRBV6-1 with TRBJ1-2; TRBD1 is a possible D gene (5 bases). Trimming stripped 10 bases from V and 4 bases from J, with 19 bases between. In germline, CDR1 is MNHNS, CDR2 SASEGT. CDR3 size: 14 residues. The CDR3 bases are TGTGCCACCGGTCCTAAGGGGAGCGGCTATGGCTACACCTTC. Its protein is CATGPKGSGYGYTF.

V is TRBV30 and J is TRBJ2-5; D may correspond to TRBD1 or TRBD2 (5 bases each). The CDR3 is made up of 14 amino acids. Trimming stripped 8 bases from V and 7 bases from J, with 23 bases between. Germline V lookup: CDR1 GTSNPN, CDR2 SVGIG (reference sequence). CDR3 sequence (DNA): TGTGCCAGCAGCCCGGACCCGGGACCCTTGACCCAGTACTTC. Translated, it gives CASSPDPGPLTQYF.

Only a few counts were recorded for this clone. The J gene is TRBJ2-7, the V gene TRBV19; possibly TRBD1 for D (5 bases). Germline V gene data show CDR1 as LNHDA and CDR2 as SQIVND (reference sequence). This CDR3 spans 15 amino acids. The ends were cut back, 5 bases at V and 0 bases at J, with 14 bases in the middle. DNA for the CDR3: TGTGCCAGTAGTGCGTCGCCAGGGAACTCCTACGAGCAGTACTTC. Translating gives CASSASPGNSYEQYF.

In DNA form, the CDR3 reads TGCGCCAGCAGCCAGGGACAGGGGTCAACAGAGACCCAGTACTTC. Protein sequence: CASSQGQGSTETQYF. This rearrangement joins TRBV4-3 to TRBJ2-5, with TRBD1 identical over 10 bases. The CDR3 runs to 15 residues. Germline CDR1 is LGHNA and CDR2 is YSLEER. J lost 4 bases, V lost 3 bases, and 5 bases had no gene match.

This clone was seen a few times. V is TRBV18 and J is TRBJ2-2; 9 nucleotides match TRBD2. J gave up 4 bases and V 4 bases, and 16 bases lay outside the gene matches. Germline values: CDR1 KGHSH, CDR2 LQKENI. CDR3 length equals 19 residues. The CDR3 sequence: CASSRISGRASLSTGELFF. DNA for the CDR3: TGTGCCAGCTCACGTATTAGCGGGAGAGCGTCATTGAGCACCGGGGAGCTGTTTTTT.

V is TRBV29-1 and J is TRBJ1-1, with D perhaps TRBD1 (6 bases). The CDR3 totals 12 residues. V lost 6 bases and J lost 1, with 9 bases in between. The germline gives CDR1 SQVTM, CDR2 ANQGSEA. CDR3 loop: CSVQTGNTEAFF. The CDR3 DNA follows: TGCAGCGTGCAGACAGGGAACACTGAAGCTTTCTTT.

V is TRBV11-3 and J is TRBJ1-4, with no clear D. The CDR3 extends over 13 amino acids. CDR1 SGHNT and CDR2 YENEEA come from the germline V gene. The ends were cut back, 1 base at V and 10 bases at J, with 10 bases in the middle. CDR3 DNA sequence: TGTGCCAGCAGCTTAGTGGGCGGGCGAAAACTGTTTTTT. Its translation: CASSLVGGRKLFF.

The table lists this clone with a few counts. This chain uses TRBV9 with TRBJ2-5; no definite D call. The V gene's germline CDR1 is SGDLS and CDR2 YYNGEE. The ends were cut back, 3 bases at V and 2 bases at J, with 17 bases in the middle. The CDR3 covers 16 residues. The chain's CDR3 is CASSASPIPTQETQYF. As DNA, the CDR3 is TGTGCCAGCAGCGCCTCCCCGATCCCGACACAAGAGACCCAGTACTTC.

The chain joins TRBV29-1 to TRBJ2-1; TRBD2 might be the D (7 bases). Trimming stripped 2 bases from V and 10 bases from J, with 15 bases between. Looked up from germline, CDR1 is SQVTM and CDR2 is ANQGSEA. This CDR3 comprises 13 residues. The CDR3 coding sequence is TGCAGCGTTGAATCAAGGGGGGGACGCGAGCAGTTCTTC. Amino acids: CSVESRGGREQFF.

At least ten counts were recorded for this clone. The chain combines TRBV7-9 with TRBJ1-1; D is perhaps TRBD1 (6 bases). V shed 5 bases and J shed 4 bases, with 14 bases lying between them. Looked up from germline, CDR1 is SEHNR and CDR2 is FQNEAQ (reference sequence). The length of the CDR3 is 14 residues. CDR3 DNA sequence: TGTGCCAGCAGCACCAGGGGCGCGGGCACTGAAGCTTTCTTT. Translation gives CASSTRGAGTEAFF.

This chain connects TRBV5-1 to TRBJ1-4, with a possible D match to TRBD1 (6 bases). V was clipped by 4 bases and J by 5 bases, with 12 bases between them. The CDR3 is 14 residues long. Germline CDR1 SGHRS, CDR2 YFSETQ. CDR3 residues: CASSQDSGNEKLFF. The CDR3 nucleotides are TGCGCCAGCAGCCAGGACAGTGGAAATGAAAAACTGTTTTTT.

The rearrangement uses TRBV21-1 and TRBJ2-7; TRBD2 is the table's D call and was not checked against the DNA. TRBV21-1 is classified as a pseudogene. The CDR3 length is 14 residues. The CDR3 loop reads CASSKVSRRDEQYF. The CDR3 bases are TGTGCCAGCAGCAAAGTCAGCAGGAGGGACGAGCAGTACTTC.

The chain employs TRBV7-2 and TRBJ2-1; weak D call: TRBD2 (5 bases). Germline-derived CDR1 and CDR2 are SGHTA and FQGNSA. CDR3 size: 12 residues. The V end was cut by 2 bases, the J end by 15 bases, with 14 bases between. For the CDR3, the DNA is TGTGCCAGCAGCTTACCCGGGGAACGACGGTTCTTC. Translated, it gives CASSLPGERRFF. Based on the CDR3 plus reference TRBV7-2 and TRBJ2-1, the full variable domain is GAGVSQSPSNKVTEKGKDVELRCDPISGHTALYWYRQSLGQGLEFLIYFQGNSAPDKSGLPSDRFSAERTGGSVSTLTIQRTQQEDSAVYLCASSLPGERRFFGPGTRLTVL.

This clone was found a few times. The chain recombines TRBV5-6 with TRBJ2-3; the D is unclear. The CDR3 totals 13 residues. Trimming stripped 1 base from V and 7 bases from J, with 10 bases between. CDR1 is SGHDT, CDR2 YYEEEE, per germline. CDR3 protein: CASSLPNAYTQYF. The CDR3 region has the DNA TGTGCCAGCAGCTTGCCGAATGCTTATACGCAGTATTTT. The variable domain in full, with the rest retrieved from reference TRBV5-6 and TRBJ2-3, is DAGVTQSPTHLIKTRGQQVTLRCSPKSGHDTVSWYQQALGQGPQFIFQYYEEEERQRGNFPDRFSGHQFPNYSSELNVNALLLGDSALYLCASSLPNAYTQYFGPGTRLTVL.

This clone was counted a few times. This sample also contains other DNA sequences that code for the same CDR3. The V and J genes are TRBV4-3 and TRBJ1-5; D not resolved. The CDR3 consists of 13 residues. Deletions cut 3 bases from V and 3 bases from J, with 6 bases between. Germline CDR1 is LGHNA and CDR2 is YSLEER. CDR3: CASSQGANQPQHF. CDR3 DNA: TGCGCCAGCAGCCAGGGAGCCAATCAGCCCCAGCATTTT.

This clone turned up a few times. The sample carries other DNA sequences with the same CDR3. This chain uses TRBV5-4 with TRBJ2-3; a possible D gene is TRBD2 (5 bases). Per germline, CDR1 SGHNT and CDR2 YYREEE (reference sequence). The CDR3 runs 14 residues. V lost 3 bases, J lost 6 bases, and 14 bases lay in between. The CDR3 nucleotides read TGTGCCAGCAGCTCGGTTAGAGGAGGTGATACGCAGTATTTT. It specifies CASSSVRGGDTQYF.

In its sample, this clone was seen many times. The chain carries TRBV2 and TRBJ1-2, with D perhaps TRBD1 (5 bases). Germline CDR1 and CDR2: SNHLY and FYNNEI. Trimming removed 7 bases at V and 7 bases at J, with 16 bases between. CDR3 length equals 13 residues. DNA of the CDR3: TGTGCCAGCATCCCGGAGGGGAGGATTGGCTACACCTTC. Translating it yields CASIPEGRIGYTF.

The gene calls are TRBV6-6 and TRBJ1-5; the D gene is possibly TRBD1 (5 bases). Germline CDR1 is MNHNY and CDR2 is SVGAGI (reference sequence). The CDR3 has 14 amino acids. Trimming took 7 bases from V and 2 from J, leaving 12 bases between them. DNA of the CDR3: TGTGCCAGCATGGGGGGATTAGGCAATCAGCCCCAGCATTTT. The encoded protein is CASMGGLGNQPQHF.

This clone was detected only a few times. The J gene is TRBJ2-1, the V gene TRBV7-6; D may be TRBD2 (7 bases). Germline values: CDR1 SGHVS, CDR2 FNYEAQ. V was shortened by 5 bases and J by 6 bases, with 17 bases between the two germline ends. CDR3 length equals 15 residues. The CDR3 loop is CASSRGASGFNEQFF. The CDR3 DNA sequence: TGTGCCAGCAGCCGGGGGGCATCCGGGTTCAATGAGCAGTTCTTC.

This clone has a count of ten or more. This chain links TRBV19 with TRBJ1-5, with 9 bases matching TRBD1. In germline, CDR1 is LNHDA, CDR2 SQIVND (reference sequence). This CDR3 comprises 16 residues. Unmatched junction bases numbered 12, after V lost 5 bases and J lost 7 bases. The CDR3 protein is CASSPSTGGTVQPQHF. In DNA form, the CDR3 reads TGTGCCAGTAGTCCTTCGACAGGGGGTACAGTGCAGCCCCAGCATTTT.

The sample holds a few counts of this clone. V is TRBV4-3 and J is TRBJ2-1; 7 nucleotides align to TRBD2. The CDR3 sequence is 17 residues long. With 1 base clipped from V and 0 bases from J, the junction kept 6 bases outside the gene matches. Germline V gives CDR1 LGHNA, CDR2 YSLEER. The CDR3 DNA is TGCGCCAGCAGCCAAGCCCTAGCGGAGAGCTCCTACAATGAGCAGTTCTTC. This sequence encodes CASSQALAESSYNEQFF.

This clone was detected ten times or more. The chain is built from TRBV7-6 and TRBJ2-1; tentatively, D is TRBD1 or TRBD2 (5 bases each). This CDR3 comprises 16 residues. From germline, CDR1 is SGHVS and CDR2 FNYEAQ. The V end lost 1 base, the J end lost 0 bases, and 10 bases lay between the germline ends. This CDR3 reads CASSLVGTNSYNEQFF. In DNA form, the CDR3 reads TGTGCCAGCAGCTTAGTCGGGACCAACTCCTACAATGAGCAGTTCTTC.

This clone appeared many times. The chain is built from TRBV14 and TRBJ2-5; D may be TRBD1 or TRBD2 (5 bases each). The CDR3 consists of 15 residues. With 1 base removed from V and 2 bases from J, the gap between germline ends came to 11 bases. CDR1 and CDR2 from the germline V gene are SGHDN and FVKESK. The CDR3 region has the DNA TGTGCCAGCAGCCAAGTGGGACGGAAACAAGAGACCCAGTACTTC. This translates into CASSQVGRKQETQYF.

The V gene is TRBV5-6, the J gene TRBJ2-1; 9 positions match TRBD2. V shed 5 bases, J shed 1 base, and the junction held 7 bases outside the gene matches. The CDR3 length is 16 residues. Germline CDR1 and CDR2: SGHDT and YYEEEE. The CDR3 here is CASRSSGIRSYNEQFF. Here the CDR3 DNA reads TGTGCCAGCAGGTCTAGCGGGATCAGATCCTACAATGAGCAGTTCTTC. The full variable domain, with the rest looked up from reference TRBV5-6 and TRBJ2-1, is DAGVTQSPTHLIKTRGQQVTLRCSPKSGHDTVSWYQQALGQGPQFIFQYYEEEERQRGNFPDRFSGHQFPNYSSELNVNALLLGDSALYLCASRSSGIRSYNEQFFGPGTRLTVL.

In this sample, this clone turned up many times. Within the sample, other DNA sequences also encode this same CDR3. This sequence joins TRBV7-9 and TRBJ1-1; D remains ambiguous. The CDR3 has 13 residues. Trimming shortened V by 4 bases and J by 2 bases, and 8 bases separated the two germline ends. CDR1 and CDR2 (germline): SEHNR, FQNEAQ (reference sequence). The chain's CDR3 is CASSSPPNTEAFF. Here the CDR3 DNA reads TGTGCCAGCAGCTCGCCGCCCAACACTGAAGCTTTCTTT.

This clone has only a few counts. The sample contains more than one DNA sequence encoding this CDR3. The chain links TRBV18 to TRBJ2-5; D tentatively fits TRBD1 or TRBD2 (5 bases each). Trimming stripped 2 bases from V and 4 bases from J, with 8 bases between. Germline V gives CDR1 KGHSH, CDR2 LQKENI. The length of the CDR3 is 13 residues. In DNA form, the CDR3 reads TGTGCCAGCTCACCATCCGGGACAGAGACCCAGTACTTC. It encodes CASSPSGTETQYF.

This clone was counted ten times or more. Other DNA sequences in the sample encode the same CDR3. The chain employs TRBV5-1 and TRBJ2-1, with 11 bases aligning to TRBD2. The CDR3 is made up of 16 amino acids. The germline V gene has CDR1 SGHRS and CDR2 YFSETQ. The junction had 8 bases not matched to a gene; V was cut back by 4 bases and J by 5 bases. This CDR3 reads CASSPKLAGDHNEQFF. In DNA form, the CDR3 reads TGCGCCAGCAGCCCCAAACTAGCGGGAGACCACAATGAGCAGTTCTTC.

This clone has ten or more counts. CDR3 DNA sequence: TGTGCCAGCAGCCAAGAGGTGACAGGGTCGCGAGGCTACACCTTC. It codes for CASSQEVTGSRGYTF. The rearrangement uses TRBV4-2 and TRBJ1-2, with 7 bases fitting TRBD1. The CDR3 contains 15 residues. Germline assignment: CDR1 LGHNA and CDR2 YNFKEQ. The V and J ends lost 0 bases and 8 bases, in that order; junction bases with no gene match: 9.